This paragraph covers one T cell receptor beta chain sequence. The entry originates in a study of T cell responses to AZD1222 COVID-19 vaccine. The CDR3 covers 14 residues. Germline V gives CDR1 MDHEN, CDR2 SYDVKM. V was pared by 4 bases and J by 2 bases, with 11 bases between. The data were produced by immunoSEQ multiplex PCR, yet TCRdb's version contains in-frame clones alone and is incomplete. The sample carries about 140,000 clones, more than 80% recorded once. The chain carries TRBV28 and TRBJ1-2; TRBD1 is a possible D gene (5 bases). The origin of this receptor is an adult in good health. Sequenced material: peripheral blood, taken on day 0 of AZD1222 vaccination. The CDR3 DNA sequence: TGTGCCAGCAGTTACCAGCAGGGCAACTATGGCTACACCTTC. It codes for CASSYQQGNYGYTF.